The 21 T cell receptor beta chains listed next were all sequenced from one sample in a study of T cell repertoires in cytomegalovirus infection (dated by TCRdb to the late 2010s). Sequencing instrument: Illumina HiSeq 1500. TCRdb reprocessed the public reads (quality trimming at Q25 with fastp, clone calling with MiXCR) and kept in-frame beta chains. Merged by CDR3 protein, the rows form single entries marked with the most common genes and DNA. A total of about 89,000 distinct CDR3 sequences appear in this sample, 25% to 30% of them only once. Over 60% of the sample belongs to the ten largest clones. This sample's treatment or condition label indicates: in vitro stimulation with specific CMV peptide epitopes to enrich CMV-specific T cells. Antigen specificity for these receptors is unknown. Sequencing used CD8+ T cells from cultured PBMCs, obtained from culture after CMV antigen stimulation. The receptors were sampled from a human donor in good health (CMV status not recorded). Some clones in this sample may be carry-over from other donors' samples.

This clonotype came up once. The gene calls are TRBV20-1 and TRBJ2-2, with D perhaps matching TRBD1 (5 bases). Per the germline V gene, CDR1 is DFQATT and CDR2 is SNEGSKA (reference sequence). The CDR3 is 13 residues long. Trimming shortened V by 5 bases and J by 2 bases, and 9 bases separated the two germline ends. This CDR3 is CSAPDRNTGELFF. CDR3 nucleotide sequence: TGCAGTGCTCCCGACAGAAACACCGGGGAGCTGTTTTTT.

The chain carries TRBV9 and TRBJ1-1; D unresolved. In germline, CDR1 is SGDLS, CDR2 YYNGEE. The ends were cut back, 3 bases at V and 2 bases at J, with 14 bases in the middle. The CDR3 consists of 15 residues. The CDR3, as DNA: TGTGCCAGCAGCGACTCACAGAGACCTAACACTGAAGCTTTCTTT. This encodes CASSDSQRPNTEAFF.

The table lists this clonotype with a few counts. The gene calls are TRBV2 and TRBJ2-6; D is possibly TRBD1 (5 bases). The CDR3 has 15 residues. Per germline, CDR1 SNHLY and CDR2 FYNNEI. Trimming removed 5 bases at V and 0 bases at J, with 8 bases between. The CDR3 region is CASSPQGSGANVLTF. The CDR3 DNA is TGTGCCAGCAGTCCCCAGGGCTCTGGGGCCAACGTCCTGACTTTC.

This clonotype was counted ten times or more. This sequence joins TRBV7-6 and TRBJ2-5; 9 bases fit TRBD2. This CDR3 region has 19 residues. CDR1 and CDR2 (germline): SGHVS, FNYEAQ. Trimming took 1 base from V and 2 from J; bases not matched to a gene: 14. CDR3 in amino acids: CASSLDSETSGGGQETQYF. CDR3 sequence (DNA): TGTGCCAGCAGCTTAGACTCCGAGACTAGCGGAGGAGGGCAAGAGACCCAGTACTTC.

The J gene is TRBJ2-1, the V gene TRBV6-2 or TRBV6-3; the D is unclear. This CDR3 region has 12 residues. Germline loops: CDR1 MNHEY, CDR2 SVGEGT. The V end lost 3 bases, the J end lost 7 bases, and 7 bases lay between the germline ends. CDR3 sequence (DNA): TGTGCCAGCAGTTATTTCGGGAATGAGCAGTTCTTC. Its protein is CASSYFGNEQFF.

The chain combines TRBV27 with TRBJ1-2; TRBD1 might be the D (6 bases). Per the germline V gene, CDR1 is MNHEY and CDR2 is SMNVEV (reference sequence). This CDR3 contains 15 residues. V was trimmed by 6 bases and J by 4 bases, leaving 18 bases between them. The CDR3, as DNA: TGTGCCAGCAGCATACGGGCAGGGGCTTTCTATGGCTACACCTTC. This sequence encodes CASSIRAGAFYGYTF.

CDR3 amino acids: CASSYGLAGDTQYF. The CDR3, as DNA: TGTGCCAGCAGTTATGGGCTAGCGGGGGATACGCAGTATTTT. This chain connects TRBV6-5 to TRBJ2-3, with 9 bases that match TRBD2. The CDR3 is 14 residues long. Per germline, CDR1 MNHEY and CDR2 SVGAGI. Trimming removed 3 bases from V and 6 bases from J; junction bases left unmatched: 4.

This clonotype was observed a few times. V gene TRBV7-9 combines with J gene TRBJ2-1; 7 bases are shared with TRBD2. Germline CDR1 reads SEHNR; CDR2 reads FQNEAQ (reference sequence). J gave up 0 bases and V 1 base, and 6 bases lay outside the gene matches. This CDR3 is 17 amino acids long. The CDR3 coding sequence is TGTGCCAGCAGCTTAGAATGGGGAGGGGCCTCCTACAATGAGCAGTTCTTC. It is translated as CASSLEWGGASYNEQFF.

This clonotype was recorded a few times. This rearrangement joins TRBV7-8 to TRBJ2-3; 10 bases line up with TRBD2. Germline V gene data show CDR1 as SGHVS and CDR2 as FQNEAQ. The CDR3 spans 16 residues. V trimming: 1 base; J trimming: 6 bases; junction bases outside the gene matches: 7. The CDR3: CASSLEPAGGPDTQYF. CDR3 bases: TGTGCCAGCAGCTTAGAACCAGCGGGGGGGCCGGATACGCAGTATTTT. Together with reference TRBV7-8 and TRBJ2-3, the CDR3 gives the full variable domain: GAGVSQSPRYKVAKRGQDVALRCDPISGHVSLFWYQQALGQGPEFLTYFQNEAQLDKSGLPSDRFFAERPEGSVSTLKIQRTQQEDSAVYLCASSLEPAGGPDTQYFGPGTRLTVL.

In its sample, this clonotype was seen a few times. The chain has TRBV20-1 and TRBJ2-1, with TRBD1 as a possible D gene (5 bases). The CDR3 is 16 residues long. Germline V gene lookup returns CDR1 DFQATT and CDR2 SNEGSKA (reference sequence). The V end was cut by 3 bases, the J end by 7 bases, with 22 bases between. The CDR3 region is CSASLTAGFYYNEQFF. CDR3 coding DNA: TGCAGTGCTAGTCTGACGGCAGGGTTTTATTATAATGAGCAGTTCTTC.

A note on this clonotype: Given a much more abundant clone one base away, this may be a read error. The J gene is TRBJ1-2, the V gene TRBV2; TRBD1 matches 8 bases. This CDR3 contains 15 residues. Germline loops: CDR1 SNHLY, CDR2 FYNNEI. CDR3 residues: CASSAPDREDYGYIF. CDR3 DNA: TGTGCCAGCAGCGCCCCGGACAGGGAAGACTATGGCTACATCTTC.

There are a few counts of this clonotype. This chain uses TRBV9 with TRBJ2-1; possibly TRBD1 for D (5 bases). CDR3 length equals 15 residues. CDR1 SGDLS and CDR2 YYNGEE come from the germline V gene. Trimming stripped 0 bases from V and 4 bases from J, with 11 bases between. CDR3 DNA: TGTGCCAGCAGCGTAGGTGGGGCGCTTTACAATGAGCAGTTCTTC. The encoded protein is CASSVGGALYNEQFF.

This clonotype was counted ten times or more. V and J are TRBV7-8 and TRBJ2-5; D not certain. CDR1 is SGHVS and CDR2 is FQNEAQ in the germline V gene. V lost 3 bases and J 2 bases, leaving 22 bases between the germline ends. CDR3 length: 18 amino acids. The CDR3 region has the DNA TGTGCCAGCAGCTTCGTTAGCATGGGGATGGGGTTGCAAGAGACCCAGTACTTC. It translates to CASSFVSMGMGLQETQYF.

This clonotype has more than one count but fewer than ten. The chain has TRBV7-8 and TRBJ1-5; D is unclear. Germline V CDR1 and CDR2: SGHVS, FQNEAQ. Trimming left V 5 bases short and J 5 bases short, with 16 bases between. The CDR3 is 15 residues long. CDR3 residues: CASSPLEGSDQPQHF. The CDR3 DNA sequence: TGTGCCAGCAGCCCTCTCGAGGGTTCCGATCAGCCCCAGCATTTT.

The rearrangement uses TRBV11-3 and TRBJ2-2; D may be TRBD1 or TRBD2 (6 bases each). The CDR3 covers 14 residues. Trimming took 2 bases from V and 5 from J, leaving 9 bases between them. Per germline, CDR1 SGHNT and CDR2 YENEEA. CDR3 sequence: CASSLPGATGELFF. The CDR3 DNA is TGTGCCAGCAGCTTACCGGGGGCGACCGGGGAGCTGTTTTTT.

This clonotype was observed at least ten times. V and J are TRBV4-2 and TRBJ1-5; possible D gene TRBD1, 5 bases. V lost 0 bases to trimming and J lost 6 bases, with 12 bases between them. Per the germline V gene, CDR1 is LGHNA and CDR2 is YNFKEQ. The length of the CDR3 is 15 residues. CDR3 bases: TGTGCCAGCAGCCAAGAATGGGGACGGGGTCAGCCCCAGCATTTT. Translation: CASSQEWGRGQPQHF.

At least ten counts were recorded for this clonotype. The J gene is TRBJ1-1, the V gene TRBV7-9; D unresolved. This CDR3 spans 12 amino acids. The germline gives CDR1 SEHNR, CDR2 FQNEAQ (reference sequence). V was shortened by 9 bases and J by 1 base, with 9 bases between the two germline ends. CDR3 nucleotide sequence: TGTGCCAGTCGTGACGGGAACACTGAAGCTTTCTTT. Translation: CASRDGNTEAFF.

The rearrangement uses TRBV4-3 and TRBJ2-5; D might be TRBD1 (7 bases). The CDR3 extends over 17 amino acids. Germline V gives CDR1 LGHNA, CDR2 YSLEER. The V end lost 5 bases, the J end lost 2 bases, and 21 bases lay between the germline ends. Written as DNA, the CDR3 is TGCGCCAGCAGCAAGGGGCAGGGGGGTGGTCGTCAAGAGACCCAGTACTTC. Translation: CASSKGQGGGRQETQYF.

V gene TRBV7-2 combines with J gene TRBJ2-5; D unclear. CDR1 SGHTA and CDR2 FQGNSA come from the germline V gene. V was shortened by 3 bases and J by 5 bases, with 10 bases between the two germline ends. This CDR3 has 13 amino acids. CDR3 DNA sequence: TGTGCCAGCAGCTTTCGGGTTTTGGAGACCCAGTACTTC. Protein product: CASSFRVLETQYF.

The V call is TRBV6-1, the J call TRBJ1-4, with TRBD1 identical over 8 bases. Germline CDR1 MNHNS, CDR2 SASEGT. This CDR3 contains 16 residues. Trimming cost V 5 bases and J 6 bases; bases outside gene matches: 11. The CDR3 loop is CASSSSGGAKYEKLFF. CDR3 in DNA: TGTGCCAGCAGTTCATCAGGGGGCGCGAAGTATGAAAAACTGTTTTTT.

This chain uses TRBV28 with TRBJ1-2, with 7 bases fitting TRBD1. CDR1 MDHEN and CDR2 SYDVKM come from the germline V gene. The CDR3 totals 16 residues. J was trimmed by 2 bases and V by 1 base; bases with no gene match: 7. The CDR3 DNA follows: TGTGCCAGCAGTTTATCCGGGACAGAGTACAACTATGGCTACACCTTC. The encoded protein is CASSLSGTEYNYGYTF.